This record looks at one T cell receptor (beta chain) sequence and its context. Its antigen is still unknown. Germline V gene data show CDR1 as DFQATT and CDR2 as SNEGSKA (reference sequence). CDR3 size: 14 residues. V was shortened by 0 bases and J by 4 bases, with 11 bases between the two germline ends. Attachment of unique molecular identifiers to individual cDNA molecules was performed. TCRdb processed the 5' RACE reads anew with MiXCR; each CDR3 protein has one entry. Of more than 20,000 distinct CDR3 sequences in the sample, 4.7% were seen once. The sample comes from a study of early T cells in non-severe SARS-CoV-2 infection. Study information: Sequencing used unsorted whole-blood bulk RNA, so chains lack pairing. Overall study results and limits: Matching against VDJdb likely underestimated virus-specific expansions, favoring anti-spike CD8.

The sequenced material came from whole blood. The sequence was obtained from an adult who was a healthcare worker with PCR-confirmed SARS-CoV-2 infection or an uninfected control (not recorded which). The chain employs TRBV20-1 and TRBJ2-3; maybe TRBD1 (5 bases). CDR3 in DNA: TGCAGTGCTAGAGAGGGGCGATATGCAGATACGCAGTATTTT. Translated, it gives CSAREGRYADTQYF.